This TCR beta chain appears in the sequencing data of a study of T cell responses to AZD1222 COVID-19 vaccine. Generated by immunoSEQ multiplex PCR, the TCRdb table keeps only in-frame clones and is missing some. This sample has around 120,000 clones, with roughly 88% found just once. Germline V gives CDR1 MDHEN, CDR2 SYDVKM. The CDR3 runs to 14 residues. V was pared by 3 bases and J by 5 bases, with 10 bases between. The TCR originated in an adult in good health. The sequencing here drew on peripheral blood, taken on day 0 of AZD1222 vaccination. The V call is TRBV28, the J call TRBJ2-2; D not certain. The CDR3 DNA sequence: TGTGCCAGCAGTTTCCTGGTTAGGACCGGGGAGCTGTTTTTT. Protein: CASSFLVRTGELFF.